In this sample, the clone carrying this TCR beta chain turned up a few times. The antigen is not known. These data belong to a study of CD8 T cells in ankylosing spondylitis. It was by quantitative 5'-RACE with molecular barcodes that TCR beta libraries were made. Each CDR3 protein is one row after TCRdb ran MiXCR on the 5' RACE reads. The table has 130,000 or so distinct CDR3 sequences, under 20% seen once. Findings and limits, study-wide: A TCR beta motif of eight or nine highly homologous variants seemed to mark ankylosing spondylitis blood.

The CDR3 has 15 residues. The germline V gene encodes CDR1 SNHLY and CDR2 FYNNEI. Trimming removed 7 bases at V and 0 bases at J, with 12 bases between. V gene TRBV2 combines with J gene TRBJ2-2; the D gene could be TRBD1 or TRBD2 (5 bases each). This TCR derives from a male donor with ankylosing spondylitis. Sequenced input: blood, either unsorted or a sorted T cell fraction (not recorded which). For the CDR3, the DNA is TGTGCCAGCATGGCCGGGACCACGAACACCGGGGAGCTGTTTTTT. Translating gives CASMAGTTNTGELFF.